This TCR beta chain was obtained from a study of blood T cell repertoires in COVID-19. Sequencing used immunoSEQ multiplex PCR; TCRdb keeps in-frame clones, though not all of them. The sample holds roughly 310,000 clones, about 91% seen once. Germline values: CDR1 SGHTA, CDR2 FQGNSA. The junction had 10 bases not matched to a gene; V was cut back by 5 bases and J by 6 bases. The CDR3 spans 15 residues. This TCR was sampled from a woman aged 40-49 years who had recovered from COVID-19. The chain joins TRBV7-2 to TRBJ1-1; 9 bases map to TRBD1. The sample was PBMCs or T cells enriched from blood (not recorded which). CDR3 loop: CASSRGQGGFAEAFF. In nucleotides, the CDR3 is TGTGCCAGCAGCCGGGGACAGGGAGGGTTCGCTGAAGCTTTCTTT.